A selection of T cell receptor beta chains follows, all from one sample in a study of blood T cell repertoires in COVID-19. Clones were read by immunoSEQ multiplex PCR, and TCRdb kept only the in-frame ones, dropping some. The sample includes 200,000 to 300,000 clones, roughly 85% seen only once; the top ten take roughly 4.6%. Sequencing was done on a sample of peripheral blood. The receptor set was obtained from a man aged 50 to 59 with COVID-19, enrolled during active disease. CDR3s include the opening cysteine and the closing phenylalanine or tryptophan.

TRBV9	CASSPSLRGGEQFF
TRBV28	CASSETGGPPLHF
TRBV7-3	CASSFFGGGANEQFF
TRBV6-5	CASSTGTGGEQYF
TRBV30	CAWRKGHNTGELFF
TRBV6-2/TRBV6-3	CASSSGQFTGELFF
TRBV20-1	CSVKPGGIQYF
TRBV3-1/TRBV3-2	CASSPQGINTEAFF
TRBV30	CAWSPRGGETQYF
TRBV3-1/TRBV3-2	CASSQDRPPYGYTF
TRBV27	CASSPMGLALYEQYF
TRBV10-3	CAIRGMEGNEQYF
TRBV27	CASSPREIYNEQFF
TRBV4-1	CASSQGTPYTDTQYF
TRBV19	CGHTGGTRNTQYF
TRBV7-9	CASSQDGQGGGYTF
TRBV10-3	CAISEEFNYGYTF
TRBV6-4	CASSLRENTEAFF
TRBV10-3	CAISEFEGEKLFF
TRBV6-4	CASSADRGLYGYTF
TRBV21-1	CASSPTGTVSSPLHF
TRBV19	CASSPPPGQGAYEQYF
TRBV10-3	CAISAGPGSYEKLFF
TRBV15	CATSSDRDIHYGYTF
TRBV27	CASSHRGSSYNSPLHF
TRBV2	CASNLDRASSYEQYF
TRBV19	CGTTSGQGGIQPQHF
TRBV19	CASSLNYPLTSGSTDTQYF
TRBV6-5	CASSLDSKRDYGYTF
TRBV12-3/TRBV12-4	CASSLIQEGEQYF
TRBV30	CAWYRGRVNTEAFF
TRBV5-1	CASSFGTGVYEQYF
TRBV7-6	CASSLRGARNTGELFF
TRBV18	CASSQQEGRGYTF
TRBV28	CASSPIAESYNEQFF
TRBV5-4	CASSFSARAPGTGELFF
TRBV3-1/TRBV3-2	CASSQSPLGGLTRTNEKLFF
TRBV19	CASSIGSGGNYEQYF
TRBV5-8	CASRGRGNQPQHF
TRBV7-9	CASSSPGRTYELYF
TRBV5-1	CASSPGQNTGELFF
TRBV14	CASSQVLRGGRNEQFF
TRBV2	CASSRLPGQGYEQYF
TRBV5-1	CASSLAQGVYGYTF
TRBV5-1	CASSVGDLGTDTQYF
TRBV19	CASTPIVPRGVNEQFF